This TCR beta chain was identified in a study of T-cell reconstitution after alpha-beta-depleted transplantation in children. The TCRbeta library was prepared with unique molecular identifiers. One entry per CDR3 protein results from TCRdb running MiXCR on the PCR reads. Here the sample spans about 610,000 distinct CDR3 sequences, approximately 10% being singletons. This clonotype was seen repeatedly, ten times or more. From germline, CDR1 is DFQATT and CDR2 SNEGSKA (reference sequence). V was trimmed by 5 bases and J by 3 bases, leaving 13 bases between them. The CDR3 spans 14 residues. Sample: PBMCs from the stem cell graft donor, taken from the stem cell graft. This chain uses TRBV20-1 with TRBJ2-2; D is possibly TRBD2 (5 bases). The source of this sequence is a human donor who donated a stem cell graft to a child with acute myeloid leukemia. The CDR3 coding sequence is TGCAGTGCTGTTCCCGACTACCACACCGGGGAGCTGTTTTTT. Its protein product is CSAVPDYHTGELFF.